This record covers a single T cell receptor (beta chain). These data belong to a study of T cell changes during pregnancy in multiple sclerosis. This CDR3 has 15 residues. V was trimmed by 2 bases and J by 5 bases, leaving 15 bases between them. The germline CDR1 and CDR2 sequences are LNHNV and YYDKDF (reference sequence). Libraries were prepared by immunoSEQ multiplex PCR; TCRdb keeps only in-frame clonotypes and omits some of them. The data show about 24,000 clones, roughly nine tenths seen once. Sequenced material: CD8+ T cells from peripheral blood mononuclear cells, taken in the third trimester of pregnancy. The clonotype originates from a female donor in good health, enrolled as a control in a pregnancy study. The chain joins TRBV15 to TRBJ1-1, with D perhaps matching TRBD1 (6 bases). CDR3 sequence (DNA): TGTGCCACCAGCAGATCAAAGGGGGTTCGAACTGAAGCTTTCTTT. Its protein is CATSRSKGVRTEAFF.